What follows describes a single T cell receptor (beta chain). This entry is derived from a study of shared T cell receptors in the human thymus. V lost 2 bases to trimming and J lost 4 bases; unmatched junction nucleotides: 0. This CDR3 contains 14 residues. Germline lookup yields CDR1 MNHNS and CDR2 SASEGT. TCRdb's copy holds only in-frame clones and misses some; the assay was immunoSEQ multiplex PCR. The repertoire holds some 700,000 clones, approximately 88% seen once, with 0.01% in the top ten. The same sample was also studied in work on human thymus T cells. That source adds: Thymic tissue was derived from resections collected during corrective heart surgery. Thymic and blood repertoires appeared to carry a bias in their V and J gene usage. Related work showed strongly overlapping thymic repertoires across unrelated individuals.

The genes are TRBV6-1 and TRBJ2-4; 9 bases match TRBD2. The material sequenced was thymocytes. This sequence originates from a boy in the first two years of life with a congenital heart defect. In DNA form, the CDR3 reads TGTGCCAGCAGTGAACTAGCGGGAAAAAACATTCAGTACTTC. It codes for CASSELAGKNIQYF.